These T cell receptor beta chains were read from a single sample in a study of T cell responses to AZD1222 COVID-19 vaccine. The protocol was immunoSEQ multiplex PCR, while the TCRdb copy is restricted to in-frame clones and leaves out a portion. The profile shows fewer than 130,000 clones, roughly 85% of them singletons. The sample was peripheral blood, taken 28 days after the second AZD1222 dose. These receptors came from an adult who received the AZD1222 COVID-19 vaccine. CDR3s include the opening cysteine and the closing phenylalanine or tryptophan. D genes are given only for firm matches. Clone size, where shown, is once, few, many, or a class for clones that have expanded.

>.|TRBJ1-3|TRBV28|.
TGTGCCAGAACATACAGGGCGAGCTCTGGAAACACCATATATTTT
CARTYRASSGNTIYF
>.|TRBJ1-4|TRBV7-9|TRBD1
TGTGCCAGCAGCTTGGGGACAGTTGAAAAACTGTTTTTT
CASSLGTVEKLFF
>once|TRBJ1-2|TRBV5-6|TRBD1
TGTGCCAGCAGCGACCCGACAGGGTCGGATGGCTACACCTTC
CASSDPTGSDGYTF
>.|TRBJ2-4|TRBV14|.
TGTGCCAGCAGCCAAGAACGCCGAGCCAAAAACATTCAGTACTTC
CASSQERRAKNIQYF
>.|TRBJ2-6|TRBV7-3|.
TGTGCCAGCGGACACCCGCAGGGCTCTGGGGCCAACGTCCTGACTTTC
CASGHPQGSGANVLTF
>.|TRBJ1-5|TRBV9|.
TGTGCCAGCAGCGTAGGCAGTAATCAGCCCCAGCATTTT
CASSVGSNQPQHF
>.|TRBJ2-1|TRBV5-5|.
TGTGCCAGCAGCCCAACAGGGGAGGATGAGCAGTTCTTC
CASSPTGEDEQFF
>.|TRBJ2-3|TRBV6-5|TRBD2
TGTGCCAGCAAACTAGCGGGAGGGGTAGATACGCAGTATTTT
CASKLAGGVDTQYF
>.|TRBJ1-2|TRBV10-2|.
TGCGCCAGCAGTGAGTCGGGGGAGCAGGGCTACACCTTC
CASSESGEQGYTF
>.|TRBJ2-1|TRBV27|TRBD2
TGTGCCAGCAGTTCTTTCACCGGGACTAGCGGGAGTTATGAGCAGTTCTTC
CASSSFTGTSGSYEQFF